This TCR beta chain appears in the sequencing data of a study of shared clonotypes between healthy human individuals. Study outcomes and limitations: Non-shared clonotypes showed lower generation probabilities than clonotypes common to all four donors. Naive CD4 clonotypes overlapped across a handful of donors at about 5.3%.

Nashville, Tennessee was home to all donors, each a Caucasian adult. Generated by immunoSEQ multiplex PCR, the TCRdb table keeps only in-frame clones and is missing some. The sample has a few million clones, nearly 97% seen once. This CDR3 comprises 15 residues. The V end was cut by 5 bases, the J end by 7 bases, with 17 bases between. Germline CDR1 SGHTA, CDR2 FQGNSA. Turning to this clone: The antigen is unknown.

This sequence was found in a man aged 18 to 30 in good health. Sequencing was carried out using naive CD4+ T cells sorted from blood. Described subset: CD45RA+ positively selected. The chain has TRBV7-2 and TRBJ1-4, with D hard to call. The CDR3 DNA follows: TGTGCCAGCAGCCGGGGTAGGCCCCCGGGTGAAAAACTGTTTTTT. It is translated as CASSRGRPPGEKLFF.